The 9 T cell receptor beta chains in this list originate from one sample, sequenced in a study of technical replicates of blood from several donors. The protocol was immunoSEQ multiplex PCR, while the TCRdb copy is restricted to in-frame clones and leaves out a portion. Of fewer than 100,000 clones listed, 85% to 95% are singletons. Sequencing input: T cells isolated from PBMCs. These receptors were collected from a human donor in good health.

This chain connects TRBV5-1 to TRBJ2-2; a weak D match, TRBD1 (5 bases). Deletions cut 0 bases from V and 4 bases from J, with 10 bases between. The CDR3 has 15 residues. The germline CDR1 and CDR2 sequences are SGHRS and YFSETQ. The CDR3 loop is CASSLGGTGTGELFF. CDR3 coding DNA: TGCGCCAGCAGCTTGGGGGGCACGGGCACCGGGGAGCTGTTTTTT.

This CDR3 is CASSTFVEVYEQYF. CDR3 in DNA: TGTGCCAGCAGCACCTTCGTAGAGGTCTACGAGCAGTACTTC. The V call is TRBV16, the J call TRBJ2-7; D unresolved. Trimming removed 5 bases from V and 3 bases from J, with 14 bases in between. CDR3 size: 14 residues. Per the germline V gene, CDR1 is KGHSY and CDR2 is FQNENV.

This sequence joins TRBV28 and TRBJ2-1; D gene ambiguous. V was shortened by 7 bases and J by 0 bases, with 16 bases between the two germline ends. The germline CDR1 and CDR2 sequences are MDHEN and SYDVKM. The CDR3 has 16 residues. CDR3 region: CASTLARQSSYNEQFF. The CDR3 DNA reads as TGTGCCAGCACGCTTGCGCGGCAGAGCTCCTACAATGAGCAGTTCTTC.

V and J are TRBV5-1 and TRBJ2-1; D is ambiguous. The CDR3 sequence is 13 residues long. Trimming removed 0 bases at V and 8 bases at J, with 9 bases between. Germline values: CDR1 SGHRS, CDR2 YFSETQ. This CDR3 reads CASSLATVDEQFF. CDR3 sequence (DNA): TGCGCCAGCAGCTTGGCAACGGTTGATGAGCAGTTCTTC.

In its sample, this clone was seen a few times. J is TRBJ1-2 and V is TRBV29-1; 9 bases are shared with TRBD1. CDR1 and CDR2 from the germline V gene are SQVTM and ANQGSEA. The CDR3 has 12 residues. Trimming removed 6 bases from V and 8 bases from J; junction bases left unmatched: 7. The CDR3 reads CSVADRGSGYTF. The DNA of the CDR3 is TGCAGCGTCGCCGACAGGGGGAGCGGCTACACCTTC.

The V gene is TRBV25-1, the J gene TRBJ1-1; D gene uncertain. V lost 2 bases and J 6 bases, leaving 13 bases between the germline ends. Germline assignment: CDR1 MGHDK and CDR2 SYGVNS. The length of the CDR3 is 14 residues. The CDR3 reads CASSESGYGSEAFF. CDR3 nucleotides: TGTGCCAGCAGTGAAAGCGGCTATGGTTCTGAAGCTTTCTTT.

The chain carries TRBV11-2 and TRBJ1-1, with a possible D match to TRBD1 (6 bases). The V end was cut by 4 bases, the J end by 1 base, with 16 bases between. Germline assignment: CDR1 SGHAT and CDR2 FQNNGV. This CDR3 is 16 amino acids long. CDR3 nucleotides: TGTGCCAGCAGCTCCCATCGGGGGGGCTCGAACACTGAAGCTTTCTTT. It yields the protein CASSSHRGGSNTEAFF.

The V gene is TRBV14, the J gene TRBJ1-1; D remains unclear. Germline V gene lookup returns CDR1 SGHDN and CDR2 FVKESK. CDR3 length equals 14 residues. Trimming removed 1 base from V and 0 bases from J, with 6 bases in between. The CDR3 sequence: CASSQAYMNTEAFF. CDR3 nucleotide sequence: TGTGCCAGCAGCCAAGCATACATGAACACTGAAGCTTTCTTT.

The chain employs TRBV11-2 and TRBJ2-1; TRBD2 matches 7 bases. V dropped 3 bases and J dropped 3; count of bases not matched to a gene: 2. Germline loops: CDR1 SGHAT, CDR2 FQNNGV. This CDR3 is 14 amino acids long. CDR3 region: CASSFRDYYNEQFF. The CDR3 bases are TGTGCCAGCAGCTTCCGGGACTACTACAATGAGCAGTTCTTC.